This TCR beta chain emerged from a study of OX40 agonist ivuxolimab in advanced cancers. Describing the broader study: Ivuxolimab was an agonistic, fully human IgG2 monoclonal antibody directed against OX40 (CD134), a costimulatory receptor. Intravenous ivuxolimab was administered to patients every 2 weeks at six dose levels: 0.01, 0.1, 0.3, 1.5, 3 and 10 mg/kg. Among the roughly 54 dose-escalation patients, around 20 had hepatocellular carcinoma, 15 or so melanoma, 9 renal cell carcinoma and 9 head and neck cancer. In the dose-escalation cohort, 75% to 85% of patients were male, and the mean age was approximately 60 years with a range of about 20 to 80. Prior anti-PD-1, anti-PD-L1 or anti-CTLA-4 therapy was permitted, and checkpoint inhibitors had been received by around 39% of dose-escalation patients. Partial responses occurred in three dose-escalation patients: two with cutaneous melanoma and one with hepatocellular carcinoma. The purpose of peripheral TCRbeta sequencing was to test whether ivuxolimab changed TCR sequence diversity and led to clonal T-cell expansion. The monotherapy dose-escalation portion (N ≈ 57 patients) of the phase I ivuxolimab trial is reported in the paper.

Here is what the overall study found, with its caveats: Low levels of normalized T-cell clonal expansion were also seen in some nonresponding patients. In the 0.1-3.0 mg/kg groups, partial responders had among the lowest normalized peripheral clonal expansion, particularly in CD8+ T cells. Which antigens the clonally expanded peripheral T cells were specific for was not determined. On average, CD8+ T cells showed more expanded clones than CD4+ T cells after ivuxolimab. At doses from 0.1 to 3.0 mg/kg, clonal expansion was seen in both CD4+ and CD8+ blood T cells between baseline and week 6.

Patients with autoimmune disease history or receiving systemic immunosuppression were excluded from the trial. Peripheral blood for TCR sequencing was collected from all dose cohorts at baseline, on cycle 4 day 1, and on cycle 7 day 1. Samples came from an open-label, multicenter, first-in-human phase I dose-escalation trial of ivuxolimab. The trial enrolled adults with locally advanced or metastatic head and neck squamous cell, hepatocellular, melanoma or renal cell carcinoma. CD4+ and CD8+ T cells were sorted separately from peripheral blood before TCR sequencing. Taken from the germline V gene, the CDR1 and CDR2 loops are MNHEY and SVGAGI. Trimming at the junction amounts to 1 base on V and 8 bases on J, and the germline ends lie 11 bases apart. The CDR3, cysteine through phenylalanine, is 13 amino acids long. Kept here is only the CDR3 DNA, which spans 39 bases and is read in frame from base 1.

Genomic DNA was extracted from sorted cells for sequencing of the TCRbeta CDR3 region. The immunoSEQ Assay was used to sequence the TCRbeta CDR3 regions. Held by TCRdb, this immuneACCESS table contains in-frame sequences only and omits some clones. Under half of the omission traces to an unresolved V gene where checked; the cause of the rest is unknown. This sample lists about 55,000 clones; 88% were detected once. Roughly 6.9% of the sample goes to the ten largest clones. Notes on this clone: Its antigen is currently not known. No quality values exist for individual bases; no much larger clone is one base distant.

This TCR came from an adult with an advanced solid tumor such as melanoma, head and neck, liver or kidney cancer. This material consisted of CD4+ or CD8+ T cells sorted from blood, taken in a trial of the OX40 agonist ivuxolimab. The chain is encoded by TRBV6-5 joined to TRBJ1-2; perhaps TRBD1 is the D gene, with 6 bases matching. The nucleotides read TGTGCCAGCAGTTACTGGCAGGGGAAAGGCTACACCTTC. It encodes CASSYWQGKGYTF.